These T cell receptor beta chains were read from a single sample in a study of molecular identifiers for immune sequencing clone quantification. MiXCR, run by TCRdb on the PCR reads, gives a single entry per CDR3 protein. The table shows under 800,000 distinct CDR3 sequences, with 25% occurring only once. The sequenced material came from naive CD8+ T cells from blood, with Jurkat cell RNA spiked in. These receptor sequences come from a human donor in good health. Some libraries in this study had Jurkat cell RNA spiked in. Both conserved end residues are trimmed from each CDR3. Fields, in order: J gene, V gene, CDR3 protein.

j_call: TRBJ2-7
v_call: TRBV6-2/TRBV6-3
cdr3_aa: ASSVGRLDEQY

j_call: TRBJ1-4
v_call: TRBV4-3
cdr3_aa: ASSQDLPGGSEKLF

j_call: TRBJ2-1
v_call: TRBV2
cdr3_aa: ASSETSGTSGPPEQF

j_call: TRBJ2-7
v_call: TRBV4-3
cdr3_aa: ASSQDPGVNSYEQY

j_call: TRBJ2-7
v_call: TRBV10-3
cdr3_aa: AISESRVEQY

j_call: TRBJ2-7
v_call: TRBV20-1
cdr3_aa: SAGTRGSLEQY

j_call: TRBJ1-1
v_call: TRBV6-1
cdr3_aa: ASSPRTRLEAF

j_call: TRBJ2-5
v_call: TRBV9
cdr3_aa: ASDPGTGGGETQY

j_call: TRBJ1-2
v_call: TRBV12-3/TRBV12-4
cdr3_aa: ASSKQGFIYYGYT

j_call: TRBJ1-1
v_call: TRBV25-1
cdr3_aa: ASSPTGPSTEAF

j_call: TRBJ2-3
v_call: TRBV19
cdr3_aa: ASGGGVRSTDTQY

j_call: TRBJ2-2
v_call: TRBV6-6
cdr3_aa: ASSYPSGAYTGELF

j_call: TRBJ2-1
v_call: TRBV20-1
cdr3_aa: SARAGDRLVDEQF

j_call: TRBJ2-5
v_call: TRBV18
cdr3_aa: ASSSNTETQY

j_call: TRBJ2-7
v_call: TRBV30
cdr3_aa: AWNDGGEQY

j_call: TRBJ2-2
v_call: TRBV27
cdr3_aa: ASSEGATGELF

j_call: TRBJ1-1
v_call: TRBV4-3
cdr3_aa: ASSRDRWITEAF

j_call: TRBJ2-7
v_call: TRBV7-9
cdr3_aa: AGSLTHSTGGLDEQY

j_call: TRBJ1-2
v_call: TRBV4-1
cdr3_aa: ASSQVEGDYGYT

j_call: TRBJ1-5
v_call: TRBV6-2/TRBV6-3
cdr3_aa: ASSDYENPGTGGYSNQPQH

j_call: TRBJ2-3
v_call: TRBV7-9
cdr3_aa: ASSSGLGITDTQY

j_call: TRBJ1-3
v_call: TRBV5-4
cdr3_aa: ASSQDRGTGNTIY

j_call: TRBJ1-1
v_call: TRBV7-9
cdr3_aa: ASSLAPGQGRTEAF

j_call: TRBJ2-1
v_call: TRBV12-3/TRBV12-4
cdr3_aa: ASSFTGGYNAQF

j_call: TRBJ2-7
v_call: TRBV20-1
cdr3_aa: SASQREHEQY

j_call: TRBJ1-2
v_call: TRBV2
cdr3_aa: ASSPVQGFNYGYT

j_call: TRBJ2-5
v_call: TRBV28
cdr3_aa: ASSLTVEETQY

j_call: TRBJ2-7
v_call: TRBV9
cdr3_aa: ASSPRFSEHEQY

j_call: TRBJ2-5
v_call: TRBV4-3
cdr3_aa: ASSQDLADRETQY

j_call: TRBJ2-3
v_call: TRBV7-2
cdr3_aa: ASSLNPDMAPTDTQY

j_call: TRBJ1-6
v_call: TRBV4-1
cdr3_aa: ASSQEGFPGLGYSPLH

j_call: TRBJ2-7
v_call: TRBV12-3/TRBV12-4
cdr3_aa: ASSQWGAHDYEQY

j_call: TRBJ2-7
v_call: TRBV5-4
cdr3_aa: ASSLGQSAYEQY

j_call: TRBJ1-6
v_call: TRBV23-1
cdr3_aa: ASKNRTGFSPSPLH

j_call: TRBJ2-5
v_call: TRBV6-1
cdr3_aa: ASSERTTPRVQETQY

j_call: TRBJ2-2
v_call: TRBV6-5
cdr3_aa: ASSLFAGVTNTGELF

j_call: TRBJ2-3
v_call: TRBV12-5
cdr3_aa: ASGVGLETDTQY

j_call: TRBJ2-5
v_call: TRBV3-1
cdr3_aa: ASSRSSGVQETQY

j_call: TRBJ1-2
v_call: TRBV29-1
cdr3_aa: SVEVRPASYT

j_call: TRBJ2-7
v_call: TRBV6-6
cdr3_aa: ASSYQGADGQY

j_call: TRBJ1-5
v_call: TRBV20-1
cdr3_aa: SAGTAYSNQPQH

j_call: TRBJ1-1
v_call: TRBV7-9
cdr3_aa: ASSPGPHPNTEAF

j_call: TRBJ2-1
v_call: TRBV29-1
cdr3_aa: SVGWGPYNEQF

j_call: TRBJ1-5
v_call: TRBV7-9
cdr3_aa: ASSLGSTGYSNQPQH

j_call: TRBJ1-3
v_call: TRBV7-3
cdr3_aa: ASSLDRSSGNTVY

j_call: TRBJ2-3
v_call: TRBV6-6
cdr3_aa: AIQQTVLSTDTQY

j_call: TRBJ1-2
v_call: TRBV6-2/TRBV6-3
cdr3_aa: ASSYSPESRDYGYT

j_call: TRBJ1-5
v_call: TRBV19
cdr3_aa: ATLADTALH

j_call: TRBJ2-1
v_call: TRBV3-1
cdr3_aa: ASSLYFGQGVGEQF

j_call: TRBJ1-4
v_call: TRBV4-3
cdr3_aa: ASSQEYLTGQGFEKLF

j_call: TRBJ2-7
v_call: TRBV20-1
cdr3_aa: SARDRAGPGSYEQY

j_call: TRBJ1-4
v_call: TRBV12-3/TRBV12-4
cdr3_aa: ASSIRGQSNEKLF